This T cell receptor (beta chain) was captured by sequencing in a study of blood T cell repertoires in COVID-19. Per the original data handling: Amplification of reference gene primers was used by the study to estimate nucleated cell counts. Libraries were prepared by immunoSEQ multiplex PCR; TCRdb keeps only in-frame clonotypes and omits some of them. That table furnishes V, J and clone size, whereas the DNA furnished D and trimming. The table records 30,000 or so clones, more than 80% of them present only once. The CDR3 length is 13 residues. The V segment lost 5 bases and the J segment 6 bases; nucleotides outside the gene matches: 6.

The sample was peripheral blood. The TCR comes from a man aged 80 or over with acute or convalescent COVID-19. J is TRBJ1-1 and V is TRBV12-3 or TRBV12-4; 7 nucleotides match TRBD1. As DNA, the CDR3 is TGTGCCAGCAGTCCGGGACAGTACGCTGAAGCTTTCTTT. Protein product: CASSPGQYAEAFF.